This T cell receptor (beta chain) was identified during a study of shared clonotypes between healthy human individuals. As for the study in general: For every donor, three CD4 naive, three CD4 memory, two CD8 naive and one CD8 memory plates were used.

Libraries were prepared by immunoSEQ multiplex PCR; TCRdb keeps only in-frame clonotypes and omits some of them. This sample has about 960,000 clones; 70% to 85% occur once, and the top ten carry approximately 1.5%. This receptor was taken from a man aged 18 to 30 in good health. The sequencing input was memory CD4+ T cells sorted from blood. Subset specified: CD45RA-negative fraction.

The CDR3 loop reads CASSKQGATNTGELFF. The DNA of the CDR3 is TGTGCCAGCTCGAAACAGGGGGCCACGAACACCGGGGAGCTGTTTTTT. This rearrangement joins TRBV18 to TRBJ2-2, with 9 bases matching TRBD1. Germline V gene lookup returns CDR1 KGHSH and CDR2 LQKENI. Trimming removed 6 bases from V and 0 bases from J; junction bases left unmatched: 5. The CDR3 loop spans 16 amino acids.